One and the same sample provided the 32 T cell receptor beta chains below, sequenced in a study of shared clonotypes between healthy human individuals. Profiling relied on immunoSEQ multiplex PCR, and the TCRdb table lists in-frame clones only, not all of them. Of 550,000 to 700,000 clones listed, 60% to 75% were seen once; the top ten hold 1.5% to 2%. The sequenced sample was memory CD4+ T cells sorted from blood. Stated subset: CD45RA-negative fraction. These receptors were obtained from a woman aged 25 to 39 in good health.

The CDR3 is CATSGDRDLGGYTF. CDR3 coding DNA: TGTGCCACCAGCGGCGACAGGGACCTGGGTGGCTACACCTTC. This chain uses TRBV15 with TRBJ1-2, with TRBD1 identical over 7 bases. This CDR3 is 14 amino acids long. Germline assignment: CDR1 LNHNV and CDR2 YYDKDF (reference sequence). V shed 5 bases and J 7 bases; nucleotides not matched to a gene: 10.

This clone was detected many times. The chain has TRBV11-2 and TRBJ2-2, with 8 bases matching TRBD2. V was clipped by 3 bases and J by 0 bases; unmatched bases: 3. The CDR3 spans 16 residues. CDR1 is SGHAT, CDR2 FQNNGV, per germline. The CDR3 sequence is CASSFGGRSNTGELFF. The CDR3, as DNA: TGTGCCAGCAGCTTTGGCGGGAGGTCGAACACCGGGGAGCTGTTTTTT.

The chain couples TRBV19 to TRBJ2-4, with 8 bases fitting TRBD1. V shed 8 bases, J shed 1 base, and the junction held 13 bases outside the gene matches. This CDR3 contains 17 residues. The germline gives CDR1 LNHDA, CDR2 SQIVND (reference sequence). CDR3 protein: CASSPGTGRGAKNIQYF. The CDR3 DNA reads TGTGCCAGTTCACCCGGGACAGGCCGAGGGGCCAAAAACATTCAGTACTTC.

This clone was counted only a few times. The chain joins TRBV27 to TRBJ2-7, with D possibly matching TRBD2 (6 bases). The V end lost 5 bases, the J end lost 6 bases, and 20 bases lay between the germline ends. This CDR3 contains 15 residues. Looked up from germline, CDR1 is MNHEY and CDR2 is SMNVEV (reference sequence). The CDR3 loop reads CASSPHSGAPSEQYF. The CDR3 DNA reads TGTGCCAGCAGTCCCCATAGCGGAGCCCCCTCCGAGCAGTACTTC.

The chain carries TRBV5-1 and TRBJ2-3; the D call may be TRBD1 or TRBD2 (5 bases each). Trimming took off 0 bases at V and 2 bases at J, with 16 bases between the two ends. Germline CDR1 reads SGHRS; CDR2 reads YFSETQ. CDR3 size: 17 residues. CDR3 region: CASSLVASWGFTDTQYF. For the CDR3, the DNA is TGCGCCAGCAGCTTGGTGGCTAGCTGGGGGTTCACAGATACGCAGTATTTT.

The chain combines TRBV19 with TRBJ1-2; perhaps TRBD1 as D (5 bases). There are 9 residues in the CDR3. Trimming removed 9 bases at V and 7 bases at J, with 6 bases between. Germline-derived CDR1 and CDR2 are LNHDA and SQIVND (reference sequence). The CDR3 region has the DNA TGTGCCAGAAGGGGTGGCTACACCTTC. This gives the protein CARRGGYTF.

This chain's CDR3 is CASSLHSPGRENEQYF. DNA for the CDR3: TGTGCCAGCAGCTTACACTCCCCGGGGAGGGAAAACGAGCAGTACTTC. V gene TRBV7-9 combines with J gene TRBJ2-5, with 7 bases matching TRBD2. The J call may not be correct, given that the DNA end is closer to TRBJ2-7. This CDR3 region has 16 residues. The germline V gene has CDR1 SEHNR and CDR2 FQNEAQ (reference sequence).

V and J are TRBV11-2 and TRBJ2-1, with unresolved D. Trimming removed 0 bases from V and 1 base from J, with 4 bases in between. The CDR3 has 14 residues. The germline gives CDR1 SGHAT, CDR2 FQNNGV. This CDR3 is CASSLDRSYNEQFF. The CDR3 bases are TGTGCCAGCAGCTTAGACCGGTCCTACAATGAGCAGTTCTTC. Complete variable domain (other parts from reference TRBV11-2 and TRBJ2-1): EAGVAQSPRYKIIEKRQSVAFWCNPISGHATLYWYQQILGQGPKLLIQFQNNGVVDDSQLPKDRFSAERLKGVDSTLKIQPAKLEDSAVYLCASSLDRSYNEQFFGPGTRLTVL.

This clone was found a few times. The CDR3 loop reads CASSPGLAESAQYF. CDR3 bases: TGTGCCAGCAGCCCAGGACTAGCGGAGAGTGCGCAGTATTTT. The gene calls are TRBV7-3 and TRBJ2-3; 10 nucleotides align to TRBD2. This CDR3 comprises 14 residues. The germline V gene encodes CDR1 SGHTA and CDR2 FQGTGA. The junction had 9 bases not matched to a gene; V was cut back by 5 bases and J by 10 bases.

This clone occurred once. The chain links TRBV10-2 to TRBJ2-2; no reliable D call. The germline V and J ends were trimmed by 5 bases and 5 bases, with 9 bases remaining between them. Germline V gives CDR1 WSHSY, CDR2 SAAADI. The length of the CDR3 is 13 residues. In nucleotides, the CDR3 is TGCGCCAGCAGTAGTATTCGGACCGGGGAGCTGTTTTTT. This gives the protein CASSSIRTGELFF.

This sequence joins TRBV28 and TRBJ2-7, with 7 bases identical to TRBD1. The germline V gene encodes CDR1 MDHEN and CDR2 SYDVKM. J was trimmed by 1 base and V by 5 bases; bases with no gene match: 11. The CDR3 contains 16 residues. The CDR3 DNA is TGTGCCAGCAGTGGATCTAGACAGGGCCCTTCCTACGAGCAGTACTTC. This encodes CASSGSRQGPSYEQYF.

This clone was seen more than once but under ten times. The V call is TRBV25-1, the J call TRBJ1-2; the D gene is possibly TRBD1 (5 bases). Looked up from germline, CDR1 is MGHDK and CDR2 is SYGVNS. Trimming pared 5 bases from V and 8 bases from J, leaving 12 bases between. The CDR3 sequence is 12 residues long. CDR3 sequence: CASSQGEGGYTF. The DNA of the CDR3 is TGTGCCAGCAGTCAGGGTGAAGGCGGCTACACCTTC.

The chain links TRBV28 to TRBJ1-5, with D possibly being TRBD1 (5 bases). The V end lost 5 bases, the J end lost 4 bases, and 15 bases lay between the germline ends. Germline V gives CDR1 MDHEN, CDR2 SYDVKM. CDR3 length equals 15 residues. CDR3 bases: TGTGCCAGCAGTCCCCCCAGGGCGGGAAATCAGCCCCAGCATTTT. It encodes CASSPPRAGNQPQHF.

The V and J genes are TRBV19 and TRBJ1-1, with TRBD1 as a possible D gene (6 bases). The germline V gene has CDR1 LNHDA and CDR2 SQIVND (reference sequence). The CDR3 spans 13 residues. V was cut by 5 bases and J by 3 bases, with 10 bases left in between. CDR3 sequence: CASSWNRDTEAFF. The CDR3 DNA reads TGTGCCAGTAGTTGGAACAGGGACACTGAAGCTTTCTTT.

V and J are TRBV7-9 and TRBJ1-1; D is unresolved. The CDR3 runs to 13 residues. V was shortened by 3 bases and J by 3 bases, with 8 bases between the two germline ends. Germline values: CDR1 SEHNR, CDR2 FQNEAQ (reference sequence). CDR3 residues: CASSFAADTEAFF. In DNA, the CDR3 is TGTGCCAGCAGCTTTGCGGCAGACACTGAAGCTTTCTTT. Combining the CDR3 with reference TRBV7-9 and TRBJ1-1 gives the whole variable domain DTGVSQNPRHKITKRGQNVTFRCDPISEHNRLYWYRQTLGQGPEFLTYFQNEAQLEKSRLLSDRFSAERPKGSFSTLEIQRTEQGDSAMYLCASSFAADTEAFFGQGTRLTVV.

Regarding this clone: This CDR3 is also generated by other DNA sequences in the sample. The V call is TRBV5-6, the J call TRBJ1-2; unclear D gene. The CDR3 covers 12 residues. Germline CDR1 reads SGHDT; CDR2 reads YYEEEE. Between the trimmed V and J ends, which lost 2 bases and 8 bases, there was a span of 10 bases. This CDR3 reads CASSLTVGGYTF. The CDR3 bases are TGTGCCAGCAGCTTAACAGTGGGAGGCTACACCTTC.

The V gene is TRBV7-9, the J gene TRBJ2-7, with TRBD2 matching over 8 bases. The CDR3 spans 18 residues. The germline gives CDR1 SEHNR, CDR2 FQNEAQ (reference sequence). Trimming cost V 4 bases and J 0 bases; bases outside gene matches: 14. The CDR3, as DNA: TGTGCCAGCAGCTCGGGGGGGAGCGGGAGTTTCCTCTCCTACGAGCAGTACTTC. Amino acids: CASSSGGSGSFLSYEQYF. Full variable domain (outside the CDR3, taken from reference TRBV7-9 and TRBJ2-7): DTGVSQNPRHKITKRGQNVTFRCDPISEHNRLYWYRQTLGQGPEFLTYFQNEAQLEKSRLLSDRFSAERPKGSFSTLEIQRTEQGDSAMYLCASSSGGSGSFLSYEQYFGPGTRLTVT.

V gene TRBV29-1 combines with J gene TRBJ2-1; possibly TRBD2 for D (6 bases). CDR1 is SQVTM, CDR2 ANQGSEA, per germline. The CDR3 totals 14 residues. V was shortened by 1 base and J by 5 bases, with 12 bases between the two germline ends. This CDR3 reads CSVEGPGRNNEQFF. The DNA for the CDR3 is TGCAGCGTTGAAGGGCCTGGGAGGAACAATGAGCAGTTCTTC.

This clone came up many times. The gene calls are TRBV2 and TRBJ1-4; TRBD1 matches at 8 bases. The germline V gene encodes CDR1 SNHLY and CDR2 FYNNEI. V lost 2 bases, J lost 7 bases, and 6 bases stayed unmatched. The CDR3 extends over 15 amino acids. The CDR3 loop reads CASSEYNRGSEKLFF. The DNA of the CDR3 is TGTGCCAGCAGTGAATATAACAGGGGGAGTGAAAAACTGTTTTTT.

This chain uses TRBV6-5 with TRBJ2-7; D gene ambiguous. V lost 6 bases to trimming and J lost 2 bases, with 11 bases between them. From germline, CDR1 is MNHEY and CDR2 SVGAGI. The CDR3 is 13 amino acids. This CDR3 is CASSARRTYEQYF. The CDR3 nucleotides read TGTGCCAGCAGCGCTAGAAGGACCTACGAGCAGTACTTC.

The CDR3 DNA sequence: TGTGCCAGCAGCAAACCGGGACAGGGGGACGAAAAACTGTTTTTT. It specifies CASSKPGQGDEKLFF. This rearrangement joins TRBV9 to TRBJ1-4; 11 nucleotides agree with TRBD1. This CDR3 spans 15 amino acids. CDR1 and CDR2 (germline): SGDLS, YYNGEE. V was pared by 4 bases and J by 8 bases, with 7 bases of the junction left unmatched.

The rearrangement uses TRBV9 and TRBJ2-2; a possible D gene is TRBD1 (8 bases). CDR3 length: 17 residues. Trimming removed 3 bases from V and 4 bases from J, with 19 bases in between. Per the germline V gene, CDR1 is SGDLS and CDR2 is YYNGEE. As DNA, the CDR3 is TGTGCCAGCAGCGCACAGGGGGGGGACCTGACCACCGGGGAGCTGTTTTTT. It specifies CASSAQGGDLTTGELFF.

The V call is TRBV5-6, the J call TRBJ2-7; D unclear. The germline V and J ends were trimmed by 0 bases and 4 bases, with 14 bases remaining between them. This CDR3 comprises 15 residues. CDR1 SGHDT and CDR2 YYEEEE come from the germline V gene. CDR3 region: CASSLVPGSAYEQYF. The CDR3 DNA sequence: TGTGCCAGCAGCTTGGTCCCGGGTTCGGCGTACGAGCAGTACTTC. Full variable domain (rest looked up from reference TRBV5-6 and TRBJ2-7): DAGVTQSPTHLIKTRGQQVTLRCSPKSGHDTVSWYQQALGQGPQFIFQYYEEEERQRGNFPDRFSGHQFPNYSSELNVNALLLGDSALYLCASSLVPGSAYEQYFGPGTRLTVT.

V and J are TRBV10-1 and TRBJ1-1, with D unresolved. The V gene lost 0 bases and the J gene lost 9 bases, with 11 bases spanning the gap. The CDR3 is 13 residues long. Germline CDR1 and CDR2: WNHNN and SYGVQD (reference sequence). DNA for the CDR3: TGCGCCAGCAGTGAGTCGAGGAGTTCCCAAGCTTTCTTT. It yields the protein CASSESRSSQAFF.

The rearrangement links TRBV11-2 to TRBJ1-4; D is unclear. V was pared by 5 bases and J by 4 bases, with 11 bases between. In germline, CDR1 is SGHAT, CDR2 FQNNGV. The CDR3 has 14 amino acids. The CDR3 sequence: CASSDGPSNEKLFF. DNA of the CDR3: TGTGCCAGCAGCGACGGTCCTAGTAATGAAAAACTGTTTTTT.

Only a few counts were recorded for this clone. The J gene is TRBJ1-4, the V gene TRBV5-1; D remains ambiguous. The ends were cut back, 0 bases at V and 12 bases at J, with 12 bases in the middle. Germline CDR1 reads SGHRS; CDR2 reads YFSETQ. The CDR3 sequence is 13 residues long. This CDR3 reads CASSLEVVGELFF. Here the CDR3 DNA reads TGCGCCAGCAGCTTGGAAGTGGTTGGGGAACTGTTTTTT.

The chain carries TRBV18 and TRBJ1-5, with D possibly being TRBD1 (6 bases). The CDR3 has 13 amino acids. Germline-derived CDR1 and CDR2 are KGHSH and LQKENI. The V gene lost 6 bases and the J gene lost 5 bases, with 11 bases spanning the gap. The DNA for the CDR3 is TGTGCCAGCTCTCTAAGGGGGGATCAGCCCCAGCATTTT. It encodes CASSLRGDQPQHF.

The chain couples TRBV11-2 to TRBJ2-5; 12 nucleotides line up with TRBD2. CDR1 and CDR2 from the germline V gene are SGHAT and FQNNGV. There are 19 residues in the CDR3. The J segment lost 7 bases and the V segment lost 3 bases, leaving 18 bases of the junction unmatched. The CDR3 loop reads CASSFKTGLAGSLTGTQYF. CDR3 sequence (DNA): TGTGCCAGCAGCTTCAAGACGGGACTAGCGGGCTCTCTGACTGGGACCCAGTACTTC.

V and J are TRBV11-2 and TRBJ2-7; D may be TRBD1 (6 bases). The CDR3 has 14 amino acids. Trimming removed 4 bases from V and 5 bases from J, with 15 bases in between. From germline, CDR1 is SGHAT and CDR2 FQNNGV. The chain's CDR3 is CASSSQGFSDEQYF. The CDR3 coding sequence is TGTGCCAGCAGCTCACAGGGTTTCTCAGACGAGCAGTACTTC. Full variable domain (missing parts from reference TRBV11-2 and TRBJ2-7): EAGVAQSPRYKIIEKRQSVAFWCNPISGHATLYWYQQILGQGPKLLIQFQNNGVVDDSQLPKDRFSAERLKGVDSTLKIQPAKLEDSAVYLCASSSQGFSDEQYFGPGTRLTVT.

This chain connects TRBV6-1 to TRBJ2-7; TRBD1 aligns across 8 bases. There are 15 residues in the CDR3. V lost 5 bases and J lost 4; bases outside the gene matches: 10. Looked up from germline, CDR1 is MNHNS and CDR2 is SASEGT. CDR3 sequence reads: CASSPHRGAGYEQYF. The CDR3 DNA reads TGTGCCAGCAGTCCCCACAGGGGGGCTGGGTACGAGCAGTACTTC.

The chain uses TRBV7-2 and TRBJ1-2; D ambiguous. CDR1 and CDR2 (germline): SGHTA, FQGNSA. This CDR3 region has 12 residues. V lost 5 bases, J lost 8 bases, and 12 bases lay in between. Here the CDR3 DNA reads TGTGCCAGCAGCAAAAGACAAGGGGGCTACACCTTC. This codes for CASSKRQGGYTF.

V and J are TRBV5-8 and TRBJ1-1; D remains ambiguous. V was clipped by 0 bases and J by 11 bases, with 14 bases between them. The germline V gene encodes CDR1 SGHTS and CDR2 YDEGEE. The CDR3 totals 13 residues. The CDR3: CASSLVRLPRAFF. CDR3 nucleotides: TGTGCCAGCAGCTTGGTCAGGCTCCCACGGGCTTTCTTT.